This is a list of T cell receptor beta chains from one sample in a study of T cells in Graves' hyperthyroidism and ophthalmopathy. TCRdb analysed the multiplex PCR reads with MiXCR anew, one entry per CDR3 protein. Of hundreds of thousands of distinct CDR3 sequences listed, approximately 20% are singletons. Sequencing input: blood. The receptors stem from a man between 40 and 49 years old with Graves' hyperthyroidism. CDR3s include the opening cysteine and the closing phenylalanine or tryptophan. The order of the fields is J gene, clone size, V gene, D gene, CDR3 DNA, CDR3 protein. D genes are given only for firm matches. A clone size is listed for some rows: how often the clone was seen (once, few, many), or a class if it is expanded.

TRBJ2-3 | many | TRBV6-5 | TRBD1 | TGTGCCAGCAGTTACTCACAGGGGTTAGGCACAGATACGCAGTATTTT | CASSYSQGLGTDTQYF
TRBJ2-1 | many | TRBV20-1 | TRBD2 | TGCAGTGCTGACCCCCAGCGGGGGGGATACAATGAGCAGTTCTTC | CSADPQRGGYNEQFF
TRBJ2-5 | many | TRBV12-3/TRBV12-4 | - | TGTGCCAGCAGTTTTACAGCACAAGAGACCCAGTACTTC | CASSFTAQETQYF
TRBJ1-2 | many | TRBV18 | - | TGTGCCAGCTCACCTGCGACGGAGTATGGCTACACCTTC | CASSPATEYGYTF
TRBJ2-3 | - | TRBV2 | TRBD2 | TGTGCCAGCAGTCCCGGGACTAGCGGGGGTGGTAGCACAGATACGCAGTATTTT | CASSPGTSGGGSTDTQYF
TRBJ2-1 | few | TRBV10-1 | TRBD1 | TGCGCCAGCAGTTCGGACAGGGGAGGTGAGCAGTTCTTC | CASSSDRGGEQFF
TRBJ2-3 | - | TRBV9 | TRBD2 | TGTGCCAGCAGCGTATTTCGGGGGGGAGGCGCAGATACGCAGTATTTT | CASSVFRGGGADTQYF
TRBJ1-5 | many | TRBV20-1 | TRBD1 | TGCAGCCTAGCGACAGGGAGGAATCAGCCCCAGCATTTT | CSLATGRNQPQHF
TRBJ2-5 | many | TRBV6-1 | TRBD2 | TGTGCCAGCAGGCCGGGACTAGCGATCGAGACCCAGTACTTC | CASRPGLAIETQYF
TRBJ1-2 | - | TRBV6-1 | - | TGTGCCACCGGGGTGTCGGGGGTCGACGGCTACACCTTC | CATGVSGVDGYTF
TRBJ1-4 | - | TRBV6-1 | - | TGTGCCAGCACCCTACTGAACGGACCCGCACCACTGAATGAAAAACTGTTTTTT | CASTLLNGPAPLNEKLFF
TRBJ2-4 | - | TRBV7-2 | - | TGTGCCAGCAGCTCTATTAATACAGCATTTCAAAAAAACATTCAGTACTTC | CASSSINTAFQKNIQYF
TRBJ2-3 | many | TRBV2 | - | TGTGCCAGCATGGGGGGGCACTCAGATACGCAGTATTTT | CASMGGHSDTQYF
TRBJ1-1 | many | TRBV12-3/TRBV12-4 | TRBD1 | TGTGCCAGCAGGGGACAGGGTACGTCTGAAGCTTTCTTT | CASRGQGTSEAFF
TRBJ1-1 | - | TRBV4-3 | - | TGCGCCAGCAGCCAAGATCGGGGGGTGTACACTGAAGCTTTCTTT | CASSQDRGVYTEAFF
TRBJ1-5 | - | TRBV24-1 | - | TGTGCCACCAGTGACCCGGACAGCAATCAGCCCCAGCATTTT | CATSDPDSNQPQHF
TRBJ1-4 | - | TRBV29-1 | TRBD1 | TGCAGCGTTGAGGAGACAGGGGGTAATGAAAAACTGTTTTTT | CSVEETGGNEKLFF
TRBJ2-1 | few | TRBV7-6 | - | TGTGCCAGCAGCCGCGCAACACACTCCTGCAATGAGCAGTTCTTC | CASSRATHSCNEQFF
TRBJ2-7 | - | TRBV29-1 | - | TGCAGCGCCCAGGTCGGATCAACCTACGAGCAGTACTTC | CSAQVGSTYEQYF
TRBJ2-1 | many | TRBV3-1 | TRBD2 | TGTGCCAGCAGCCAAGGGGGGGGGAGCTCCTACAATGAGCAGTTCTTC | CASSQGGGSSYNEQFF
TRBJ1-6 | many | TRBV20-1 | TRBD1 | TGCAGTACTCGGGACAGGGGTTCACCCCTCCACTTT | CSTRDRGSPLHF
TRBJ2-3 | few | TRBV5-1 | - | TGCGCCAGCAGCAAGTCGGCTATCACAGATACGCAGTATTTT | CASSKSAITDTQYF
TRBJ2-7 | many | TRBV28 | TRBD2 | TGTGCCAGCAGTTTATACGGCGGGGGGTACGAGCAGTACTTC | CASSLYGGGYEQYF
TRBJ2-3 | many | TRBV28 | TRBD2 | TGTGCCAGCAGTCTAGCGGAGATCACAGATACGCAGTATTTT | CASSLAEITDTQYF
TRBJ2-2 | - | TRBV6-2/TRBV6-3 | TRBD1 | TGTGCCAGCAGTCAACAGGGGGCGACCGGGGAGCTGTTTTTT | CASSQQGATGELFF
TRBJ1-2 | - | TRBV4-3 | - | TGCGCCAGCAGCCAATCGCTCGTGGACGGGTCACGAGGCGGCTACACCTTC | CASSQSLVDGSRGGYTF
TRBJ2-3 | - | TRBV6-1 | - | TGTGCCAGCAGTTTTTCCCAGTCGCCAGATACGCAGTATTTT | CASSFSQSPDTQYF
TRBJ2-3 | - | TRBV10-3 | TRBD1 | TGTGCCATCAGTGAGGTTGACAGGGGAACAGATACGCAGTATTTT | CAISEVDRGTDTQYF
TRBJ2-1 | - | TRBV6-6 | TRBD2 | TGTGCCAGCAGTTACTCGGGGGGGTTGGGTGAGCAGTTCTTC | CASSYSGGLGEQFF
TRBJ1-4 | - | TRBV5-4 | - | TGTGCCAGCAGCCGTCCCGGGGGTAACGAAAAACTGTTTTTT | CASSRPGGNEKLFF
TRBJ2-7 | - | TRBV13 | TRBD1 | TGTGCCAGCAGCCAGCGGACAGGAAGCTCCTACGAGCAGTACTTC | CASSQRTGSSYEQYF
TRBJ2-7 | many | TRBV6-1 | TRBD1 | TGTGCCAGCAGTTCCCCGAGGACAGGGGGCGACGAGCAGTACTTC | CASSSPRTGGDEQYF
TRBJ1-1 | many | TRBV7-8 | - | TGTGCCAGCAGCTTAGCGGCCAGGGGGAACACTGAAGCTTTCTTT | CASSLAARGNTEAFF
TRBJ2-7 | many | TRBV30 | - | TGTGCCTGGACCTATAAGGGTCACGAGCAGTACTTC | CAWTYKGHEQYF
TRBJ2-5 | - | TRBV7-2 | TRBD2 | TGTGCCAGCAGCTTAGAGGCTAGCGGGGGAAAGACCCAGTACTTC | CASSLEASGGKTQYF
TRBJ2-7 | many | TRBV6-1 | - | TGTGCCAGCAGTGAGAATCAGGAGGGGGGCGAGCAGTACTTC | CASSENQEGGEQYF
TRBJ1-2 | many | TRBV24-1 | - | TGTGCCACCAGTGATTTGGGGGGGGACCTCTATGGCTACACCTTC | CATSDLGGDLYGYTF
TRBJ1-1 | many | TRBV30 | - | TGTGCCTGGGCCTCGGGCCTAGAGGGTGAAGCTTTCTTT | CAWASGLEGEAFF
TRBJ1-2 | many | TRBV18 | - | TGTGCCAGCTCACCATTTGACCCCCAGGTGTATGGCTACACCTTC | CASSPFDPQVYGYTF
TRBJ1-1 | many | TRBV7-9 | TRBD1 | TGTGCCAGCAGCTTAGGATGGGGACAGGCCACTGAAGCTTTCTTT | CASSLGWGQATEAFF
TRBJ2-5 | - | TRBV6-1 | - | TGTGCCAGCAATGAGGAGAGAGGAGAGACCCAGTACTTC | CASNEERGETQYF
TRBJ2-1 | many | TRBV29-1 | - | TGCAGCGTTGAAGAAGGTCGGGGTGTCTCCTACAATGAGCAGTTCTTC | CSVEEGRGVSYNEQFF
TRBJ2-3 | - | TRBV14 | - | TGTGCCAGCAGCCAAGAAAAAGCGATGGCAGATACGCAGTATTTT | CASSQEKAMADTQYF
TRBJ1-3 | few | TRBV27 | - | TGTGCCAGCAGTTTAGGACCTGGGGCCTCTGGAAACACCATATATTTT | CASSLGPGASGNTIYF
TRBJ2-3 | many | TRBV5-1 | - | TGCGCCAGCAGCTTGTCTTCCGGCACTTACACAGATACGCAGTATTTT | CASSLSSGTYTDTQYF
TRBJ2-3 | - | TRBV7-2 | - | TGTGTCAGCAGTCCCGGGCGAGGCACAGATACGCAGTATTTT | CVSSPGRGTDTQYF
TRBJ2-7 | many | TRBV5-1 | - | TGCGCCAGCAGATTAGGGGGGAACGAAGCCGAGCAGTACTTC | CASRLGGNEAEQYF
TRBJ2-1 | - | TRBV13 | TRBD2 | TGTGCCAGCAGCTTTATCGGGGGGGGCGGTGAGCAGTTCTTC | CASSFIGGGGEQFF
TRBJ1-2 | many | TRBV29-1 | - | TGCAGCGTTGTTATTAACACGATCTATGGCTACACCTTC | CSVVINTIYGYTF
TRBJ2-1 | few | TRBV6-4 | TRBD2 | TGTGCCAGCCACTGGGCCGGGGGGGCTTTCAATGAGCAGTTCTTC | CASHWAGGAFNEQFF
TRBJ2-3 | many | TRBV7-8 | TRBD1 | TGTGCCAGCAGCCCGCAGGGGGCTATGGGCACAGATACGCAGTATTTT | CASSPQGAMGTDTQYF
TRBJ2-7 | many | TRBV20-1 | - | TGCAGTGCTAATCTAATAAGGGGGTACTACGAGCAGTACTTC | CSANLIRGYYEQYF
TRBJ1-5 | - | TRBV20-1 | TRBD1 | TGCAGTGCTAGCTACACAGGGGGCAATCAGCCCCAGCATTTT | CSASYTGGNQPQHF